The sequence of this TCR beta chain was determined in a study of T cell responses to AZD1222 COVID-19 vaccine. Germline V CDR1 and CDR2: ENHRY, SYGVKD. This CDR3 has 13 residues. The ends lost 6 bases at V and 5 bases at J; junction bases unmatched: 6. Study-level points and caveats: Receipt of two AZD1222 doses was followed by a rise in Spike-specific TCR breadth and depth. Just a handful of AZD1222 recipients tested seropositive at baseline.

The data were produced by immunoSEQ multiplex PCR, yet TCRdb's version contains in-frame clones alone and is incomplete. Altogether 60,000 to 65,000 clones are present, roughly 84% being singletons, with the ten largest covering around 7.3%. In the case of this clone: Its antigen is not known.

The specimen was peripheral blood, collected on day 0 of AZD1222 vaccination. The V gene is TRBV10-3, the J gene TRBJ2-7; TRBD1 aligns across 8 bases. The origin of this receptor is an adult in good health. In DNA, the CDR3 is TGTGCCATCAGGGCGACAGGGGTGGACGAGCAGTACTTC. It specifies CAIRATGVDEQYF.